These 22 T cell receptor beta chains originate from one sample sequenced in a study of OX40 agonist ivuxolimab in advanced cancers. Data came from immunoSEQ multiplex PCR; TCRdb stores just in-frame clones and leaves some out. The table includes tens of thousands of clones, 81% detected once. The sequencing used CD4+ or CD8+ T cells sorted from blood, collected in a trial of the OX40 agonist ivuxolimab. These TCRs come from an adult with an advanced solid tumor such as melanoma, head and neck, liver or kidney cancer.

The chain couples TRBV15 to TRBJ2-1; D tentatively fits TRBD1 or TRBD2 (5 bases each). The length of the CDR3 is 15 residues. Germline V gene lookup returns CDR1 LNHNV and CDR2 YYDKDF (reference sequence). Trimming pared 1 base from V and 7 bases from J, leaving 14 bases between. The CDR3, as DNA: TGTGCCACCAGCAGAGGAGGGGCGTCCGGAAATGAGCAGTTCTTC. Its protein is CATSRGGASGNEQFF.

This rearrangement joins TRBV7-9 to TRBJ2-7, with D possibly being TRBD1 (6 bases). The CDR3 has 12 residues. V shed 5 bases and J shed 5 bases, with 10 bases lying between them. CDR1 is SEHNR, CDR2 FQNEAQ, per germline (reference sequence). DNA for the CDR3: TGTGCCAGCAGCCTAAACAGGGACGAGCAGTACTTC. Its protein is CASSLNRDEQYF.

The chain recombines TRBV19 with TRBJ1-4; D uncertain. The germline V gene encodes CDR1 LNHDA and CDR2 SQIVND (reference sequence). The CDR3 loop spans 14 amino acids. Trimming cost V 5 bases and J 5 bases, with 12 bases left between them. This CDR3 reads CASSLQAGNEKLFF. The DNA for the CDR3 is TGTGCCAGTAGTCTCCAGGCTGGGAATGAAAAACTGTTTTTT.

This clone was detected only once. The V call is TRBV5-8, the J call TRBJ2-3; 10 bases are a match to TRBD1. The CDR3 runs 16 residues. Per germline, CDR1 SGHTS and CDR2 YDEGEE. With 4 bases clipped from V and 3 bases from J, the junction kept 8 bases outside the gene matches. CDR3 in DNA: TGTGCCAGCAGCGAGGGACAGGGGACGGAGACAGATACGCAGTATTTT. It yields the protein CASSEGQGTETDTQYF.

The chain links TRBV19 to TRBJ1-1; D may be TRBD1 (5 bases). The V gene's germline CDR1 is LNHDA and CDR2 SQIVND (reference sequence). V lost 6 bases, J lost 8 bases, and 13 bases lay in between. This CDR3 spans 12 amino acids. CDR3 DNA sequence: TGTGCCAGTAGCCGTCCCCGGACAGAAGCTTTCTTT. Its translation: CASSRPRTEAFF.

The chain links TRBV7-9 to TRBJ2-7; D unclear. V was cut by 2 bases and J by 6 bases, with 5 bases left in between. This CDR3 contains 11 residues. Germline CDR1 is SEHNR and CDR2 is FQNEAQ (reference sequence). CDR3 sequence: CASSLYREQYF. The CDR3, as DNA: TGTGCCAGCAGCTTATATCGCGAGCAGTACTTC.

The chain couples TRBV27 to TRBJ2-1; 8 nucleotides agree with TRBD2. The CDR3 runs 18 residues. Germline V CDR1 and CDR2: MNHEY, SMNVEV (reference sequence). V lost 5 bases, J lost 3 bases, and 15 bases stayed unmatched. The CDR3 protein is CASSPVGRLAGFYNEQFF. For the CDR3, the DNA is TGTGCCAGCAGTCCTGTGGGGAGGCTAGCGGGTTTCTACAATGAGCAGTTCTTC.

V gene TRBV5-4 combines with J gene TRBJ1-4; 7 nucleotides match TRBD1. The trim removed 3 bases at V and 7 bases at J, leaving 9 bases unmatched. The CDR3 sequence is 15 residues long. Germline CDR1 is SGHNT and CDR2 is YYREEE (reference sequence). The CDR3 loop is CASSSPTGTGEKLFF. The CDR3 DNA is TGTGCCAGCAGCTCCCCGACAGGGACCGGTGAAAAACTGTTTTTT. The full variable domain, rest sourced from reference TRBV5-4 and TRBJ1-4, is ETGVTQSPTHLIKTRGQQVTLRCSSQSGHNTVSWYQQALGQGPQFIFQYYREEENGRGNFPPRFSGLQFPNYSSELNVNALELDDSALYLCASSSPTGTGEKLFFGSGTQLSVL.

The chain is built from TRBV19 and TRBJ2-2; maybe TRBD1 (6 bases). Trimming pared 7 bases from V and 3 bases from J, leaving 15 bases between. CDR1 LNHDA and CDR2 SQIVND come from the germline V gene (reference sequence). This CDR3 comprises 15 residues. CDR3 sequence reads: CASIPGQVDTGELFF. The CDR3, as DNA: TGTGCCAGTATTCCGGGACAAGTTGACACCGGGGAGCTGTTTTTT.

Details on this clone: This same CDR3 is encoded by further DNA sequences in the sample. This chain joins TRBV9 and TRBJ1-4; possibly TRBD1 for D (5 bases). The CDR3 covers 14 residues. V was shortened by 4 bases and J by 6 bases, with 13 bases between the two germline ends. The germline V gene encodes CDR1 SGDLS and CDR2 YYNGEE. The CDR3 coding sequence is TGTGCCAGCAGCCCGAGGCTGGGGCATGAAAAACTGTTTTTT. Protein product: CASSPRLGHEKLFF. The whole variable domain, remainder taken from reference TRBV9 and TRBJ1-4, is DSGVTQTPKHLITATGQRVTLRCSPRSGDLSVYWYQQSLDQGLQFLIQYYNGEERAKGNILERFSAQQFPDLHSELNLSSLELGDSALYFCASSPRLGHEKLFFGSGTQLSVL.

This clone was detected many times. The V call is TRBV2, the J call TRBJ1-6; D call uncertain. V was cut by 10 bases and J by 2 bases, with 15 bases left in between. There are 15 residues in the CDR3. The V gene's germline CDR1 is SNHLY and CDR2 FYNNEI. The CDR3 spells CATKPPGPYNSPLHF. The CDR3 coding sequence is TGTGCCACCAAGCCCCCAGGTCCCTATAATTCACCCCTCCACTTT.

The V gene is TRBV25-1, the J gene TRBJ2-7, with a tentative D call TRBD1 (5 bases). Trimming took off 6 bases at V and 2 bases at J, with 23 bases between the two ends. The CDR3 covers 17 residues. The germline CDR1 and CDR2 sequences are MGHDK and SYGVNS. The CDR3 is CASRGQVMGILTYEQYF. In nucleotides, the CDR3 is TGTGCCAGCAGGGGGCAAGTTATGGGGATTCTAACCTACGAGCAGTACTTC.

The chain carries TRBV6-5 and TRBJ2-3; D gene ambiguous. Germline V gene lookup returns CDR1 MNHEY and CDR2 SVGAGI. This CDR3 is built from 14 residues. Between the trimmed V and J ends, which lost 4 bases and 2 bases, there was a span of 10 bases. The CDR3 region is CASSLTLDTDTQYF. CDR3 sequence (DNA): TGTGCCAGCAGTTTGACTCTCGACACAGATACGCAGTATTTT.

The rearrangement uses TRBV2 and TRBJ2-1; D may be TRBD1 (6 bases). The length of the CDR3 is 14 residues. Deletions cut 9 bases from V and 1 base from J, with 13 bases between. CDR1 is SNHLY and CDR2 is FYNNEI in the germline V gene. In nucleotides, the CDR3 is TGTGCCAGTCAACAGGGTCTATCCTACAATGAGCAGTTCTTC. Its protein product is CASQQGLSYNEQFF.

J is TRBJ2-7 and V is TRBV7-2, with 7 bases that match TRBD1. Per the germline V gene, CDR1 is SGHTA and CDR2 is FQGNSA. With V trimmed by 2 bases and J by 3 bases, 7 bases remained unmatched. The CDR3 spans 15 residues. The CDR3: CASSLSPGQSYEQYF. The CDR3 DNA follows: TGTGCCAGCAGCTTATCCCCGGGACAGAGCTACGAGCAGTACTTC.

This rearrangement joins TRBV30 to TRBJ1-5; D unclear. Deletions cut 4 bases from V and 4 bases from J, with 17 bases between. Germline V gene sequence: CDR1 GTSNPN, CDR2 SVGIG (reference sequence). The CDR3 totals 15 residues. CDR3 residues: CAWKRVNRGNQPQHF. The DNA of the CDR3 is TGTGCCTGGAAAAGGGTAAATAGAGGGAATCAGCCCCAGCATTTT.

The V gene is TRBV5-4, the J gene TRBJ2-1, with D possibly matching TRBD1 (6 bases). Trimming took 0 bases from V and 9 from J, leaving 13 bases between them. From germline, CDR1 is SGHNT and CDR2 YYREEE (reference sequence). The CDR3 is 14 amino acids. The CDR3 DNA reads TGTGCCAGCAGCTTGGTACAGGGAATAAGTGAGCAGTTCTTC. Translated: CASSLVQGISEQFF. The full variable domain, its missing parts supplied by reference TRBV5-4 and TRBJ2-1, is ETGVTQSPTHLIKTRGQQVTLRCSSQSGHNTVSWYQQALGQGPQFIFQYYREEENGRGNFPPRFSGLQFPNYSSELNVNALELDDSALYLCASSLVQGISEQFFGPGTRLTVL.

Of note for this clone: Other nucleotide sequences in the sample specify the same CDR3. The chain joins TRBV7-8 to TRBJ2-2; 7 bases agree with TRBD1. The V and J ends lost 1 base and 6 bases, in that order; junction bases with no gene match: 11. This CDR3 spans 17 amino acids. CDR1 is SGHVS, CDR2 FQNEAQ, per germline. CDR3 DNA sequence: TGTGCCAGCAGCTTAGGACTCCACAGGGGATGGGCCGGGGAGCTGTTTTTT. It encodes CASSLGLHRGWAGELFF. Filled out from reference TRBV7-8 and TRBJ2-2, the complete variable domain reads GAGVSQSPRYKVAKRGQDVALRCDPISGHVSLFWYQQALGQGPEFLTYFQNEAQLDKSGLPSDRFFAERPEGSVSTLKIQRTQQEDSAVYLCASSLGLHRGWAGELFFGEGSRLTVL.

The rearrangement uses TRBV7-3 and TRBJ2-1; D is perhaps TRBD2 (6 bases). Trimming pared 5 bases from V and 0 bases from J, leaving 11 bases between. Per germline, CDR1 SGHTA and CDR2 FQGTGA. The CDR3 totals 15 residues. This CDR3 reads CASSPGGLSYNEQFF. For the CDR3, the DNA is TGTGCCAGCAGCCCCGGGGGTCTCTCCTACAATGAGCAGTTCTTC.

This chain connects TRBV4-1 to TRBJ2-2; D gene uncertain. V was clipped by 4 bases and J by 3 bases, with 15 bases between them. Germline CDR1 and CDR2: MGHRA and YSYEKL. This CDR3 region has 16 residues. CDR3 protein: CASSLINSGHTGELFF. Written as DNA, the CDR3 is TGCGCCAGCAGCCTCATAAACTCGGGCCACACCGGGGAGCTGTTTTTT.

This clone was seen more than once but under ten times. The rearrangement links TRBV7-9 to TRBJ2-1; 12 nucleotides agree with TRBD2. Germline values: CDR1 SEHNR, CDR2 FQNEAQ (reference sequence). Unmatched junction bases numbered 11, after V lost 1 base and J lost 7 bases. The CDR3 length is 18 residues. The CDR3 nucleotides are TGTGCCAGCAGCTTAGGCCTAGCGGGGGGGCCAACGGGGAATGAGCAGTTCTTC. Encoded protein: CASSLGLAGGPTGNEQFF.

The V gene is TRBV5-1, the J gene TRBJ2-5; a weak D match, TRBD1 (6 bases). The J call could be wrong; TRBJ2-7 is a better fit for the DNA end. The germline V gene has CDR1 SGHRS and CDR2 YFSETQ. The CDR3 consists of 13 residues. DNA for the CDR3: TGCGCCAGCAGCTATCAACAGGGCTACGAGCAGTACTTC. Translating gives CASSYQQGYEQYF.